This T cell receptor beta chain is from a study of blood T cell repertoires in COVID-19. The wider study: Samples came from the United States, Italy and Spain, spanning acute and convalescent COVID-19. Nucleic acid was either cDNA or gDNA, and it came from T cells, B-cell-depleted T cells, or PBMCs.

As handled by the study authors: Amplified reference gene primers provided the basis for estimating nucleated cell counts. Sequencing was performed with immunoSEQ multiplex PCR; in TCRdb, only in-frame clones are kept and a portion is missing. Clone size and V and J calls were adopted from that table, with D and trimming inferred from the DNA. Seen here are around 34,000 clones, about four fifths observed once, and the top ten hold approximately 40%. There are 17 residues in the CDR3. The V gene's germline CDR1 is LNHDA and CDR2 SQIVND (reference sequence). V gave up 3 bases and J gave up 4 bases; unmatched junction bases: 12.

The chain couples TRBV19 to TRBJ1-5; 7 bases fit TRBD1. The TCR sequence derives from a man at least 80 years old with active or convalescent COVID-19. The sequenced material came from peripheral blood. CDR3 in amino acids: CASSIGTARGFNQPQHF. DNA of the CDR3: TGTGCCAGTAGTATTGGGACAGCCAGAGGGTTTAATCAGCCCCAGCATTTT.